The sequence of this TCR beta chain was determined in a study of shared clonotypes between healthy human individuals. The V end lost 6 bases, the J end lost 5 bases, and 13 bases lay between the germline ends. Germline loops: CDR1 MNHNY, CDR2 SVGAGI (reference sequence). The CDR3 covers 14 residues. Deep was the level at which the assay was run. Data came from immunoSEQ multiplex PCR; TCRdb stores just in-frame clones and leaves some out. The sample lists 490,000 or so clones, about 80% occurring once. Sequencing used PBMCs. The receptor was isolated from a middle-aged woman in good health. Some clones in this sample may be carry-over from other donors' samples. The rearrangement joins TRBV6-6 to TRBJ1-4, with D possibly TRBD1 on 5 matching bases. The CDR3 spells CASSYRDGNEKLFF. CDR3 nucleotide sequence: TGTGCCAGCAGCTACCGGGACGGCAATGAAAAACTGTTTTTT.